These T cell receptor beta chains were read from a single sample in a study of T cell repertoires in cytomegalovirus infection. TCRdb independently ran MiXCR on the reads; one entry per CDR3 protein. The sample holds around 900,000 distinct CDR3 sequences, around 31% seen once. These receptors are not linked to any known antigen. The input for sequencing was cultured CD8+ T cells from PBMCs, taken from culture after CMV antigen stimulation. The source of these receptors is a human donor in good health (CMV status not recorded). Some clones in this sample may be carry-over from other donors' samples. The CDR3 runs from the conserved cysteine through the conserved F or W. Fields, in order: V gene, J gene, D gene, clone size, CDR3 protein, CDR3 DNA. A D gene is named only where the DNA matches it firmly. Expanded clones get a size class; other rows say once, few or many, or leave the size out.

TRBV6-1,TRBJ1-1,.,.,CASSPGPGNTEAFF,TGTGCCAGCAGTCCCGGACCGGGGAACACTGAAGCTTTCTTT
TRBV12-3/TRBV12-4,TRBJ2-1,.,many,CASRSTTRPPPYNEQFF,TGTGCCAGCAGATCGACCACCAGGCCACCGCCGTACAATGAGCAGTTCTTC
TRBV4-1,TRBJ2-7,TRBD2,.,CASSQVRTSGVGVPSYEQYF,TGCGCCAGCAGCCAAGTTAGAACTAGCGGGGTGGGTGTCCCCTCCTACGAGCAGTACTTC
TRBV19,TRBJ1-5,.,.,CASSIRGNPYSNQPQHF,TGTGCCAGTAGTATCCGGGGCAATCCGTATAGCAATCAGCCCCAGCATTTT
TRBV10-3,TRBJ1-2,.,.,CAISIADGDYGYTF,TGTGCCATCAGTATTGCGGACGGCGACTATGGCTACACCTTC
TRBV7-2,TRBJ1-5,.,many,CASSLGGGLNQPQHF,TGTGCCAGCAGCTTAGGGGGGGGGTTAAATCAGCCCCAGCATTTT
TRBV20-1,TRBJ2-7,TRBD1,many,CSASETGGEQYF,TGCAGTGCTAGTGAGACAGGGGGCGAGCAGTACTTC
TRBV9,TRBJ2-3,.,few,CASSVEGGGTDTQYF,TGTGCCAGCAGCGTAGAGGGGGGGGGCACAGATACGCAGTATTTT
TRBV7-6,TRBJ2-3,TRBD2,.,CASSATSGDGDTQYF,TGTGCTAGCAGCGCCACTAGCGGGGACGGGGATACGCAGTATTTT
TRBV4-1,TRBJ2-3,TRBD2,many,CASSQVLAGGPTDTQYF,TGCGCCAGCAGCCAAGTACTAGCGGGGGGACCCACAGATACGCAGTATTTT
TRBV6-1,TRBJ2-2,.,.,CASFQDANTGELFF,TGTGCCAGTTTTCAGGACGCGAACACCGGGGAGCTGTTTTTT
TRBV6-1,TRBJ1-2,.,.,CASRTGTYGYTF,TGTGCCAGCAGGACCGGTACTTATGGCTACACCTTC
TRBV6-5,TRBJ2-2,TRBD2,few,CASSYSVSGGTNTGELFF,TGTGCCAGCAGTTACTCTGTTAGCGGGGGTACGAACACCGGGGAGCTGTTTTTT
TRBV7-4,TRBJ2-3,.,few,CASSRYRVDPDTQYF,TGTGCCAGCAGCCGATACAGGGTGGACCCAGATACGCAGTATTTT
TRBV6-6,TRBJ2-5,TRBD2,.,CASSPLAGGGSETQYF,TGTGCCAGCAGCCCTCTAGCGGGGGGGGGATCAGAGACCCAGTACTTC
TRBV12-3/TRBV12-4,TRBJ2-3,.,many,CASSFGERQYF,TGTGCCAGCAGTTTTGGGGAGCGGCAGTATTTT
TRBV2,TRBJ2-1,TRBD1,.,CASSTNPPPGTGEQFF,TGTGCCAGCAGTACGAACCCACCCCCGGGGACAGGGGAGCAGTTCTTC
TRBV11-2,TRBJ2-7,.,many,CASRGRPSEQYF,TGTGCCTCTCGGGGTAGGCCCTCCGAGCAGTACTTC
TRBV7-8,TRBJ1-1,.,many,CASSPGAPLREWAFF,TGTGCCAGCAGCCCAGGGGCACCTTTGAGGGAGTGGGCTTTCTTT
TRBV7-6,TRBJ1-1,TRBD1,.,CASSKGQGWNTEAFF,TGTGCCAGCAGCAAGGGACAGGGGTGGAACACTGAAGCTTTCTTT
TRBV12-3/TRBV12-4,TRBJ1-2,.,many,CASSFGGAFYGYTF,TGTGCCAGCAGTTTTGGGGGCGCGTTCTATGGCTACACCTTC
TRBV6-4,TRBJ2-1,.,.,CASSLTGGGGSLGNEQFF,TGTGCCAGCAGCCTAACGGGCGGAGGGGGGAGCCTTGGCAATGAGCAGTTCTTC
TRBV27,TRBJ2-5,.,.,CASSLSGRRETQYF,TGTGCCAGCAGTTTATCTGGCCGCAGGGAGACCCAGTACTTC
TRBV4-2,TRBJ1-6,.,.,CASSQVDGQAPLHF,TGTGCCAGCAGCCAAGTGGACGGCCAAGCACCCCTCCACTTT
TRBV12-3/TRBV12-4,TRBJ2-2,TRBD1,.,CASSLGGGRTGELFF,TGTGCCAGCAGTTTAGGAGGGGGCCGGACCGGGGAGCTGTTTTTT
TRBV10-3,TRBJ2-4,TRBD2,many,CAISEKTSGGLKNIQYF,TGTGCCATCAGTGAGAAGACTAGCGGGGGACTCAAAAACATTCAGTACTTC
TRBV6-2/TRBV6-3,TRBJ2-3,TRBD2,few,CASSYSELAGGPRDTQYF,TGTGCCAGCAGTTACTCGGAATTAGCGGGGGGGCCGAGAGATACGCAGTATTTT
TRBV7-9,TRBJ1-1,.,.,CASRLDQAWNTEAFF,TGTGCCAGCCGTCTAGACCAGGCTTGGAACACTGAAGCTTTCTTT
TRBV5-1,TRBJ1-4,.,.,CASKGGANEKLFF,TGCGCCTCAAAAGGGGGTGCTAATGAAAAACTGTTTTTT
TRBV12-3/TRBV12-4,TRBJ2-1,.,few,CASSLALPGEQFF,TGTGCCAGCAGTTTGGCCCTGCCCGGTGAGCAGTTCTTC
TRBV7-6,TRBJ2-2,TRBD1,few,CASSFPQGRYTGELFF,TGTGCCAGCAGCTTCCCACAGGGGCGCTACACCGGGGAGCTGTTTTTT
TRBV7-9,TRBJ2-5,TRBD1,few,CASSLARQGAELGTQYF,TGTGCCAGCAGCTTAGCGCGTCAGGGGGCCGAACTGGGGACCCAGTACTTC
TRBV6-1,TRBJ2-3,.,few,CASSDIPGDHSDTQYF,TGTGCCAGCAGTGATATCCCCGGCGATCATTCAGATACGCAGTATTTT
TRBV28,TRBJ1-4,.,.,CASSTLRVGASNEKLFF,TGTGCCAGCAGTACCCTCAGGGTGGGGGCTTCTAATGAAAAACTGTTTTTT
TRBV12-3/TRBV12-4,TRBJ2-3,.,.,CASSLRGLSRTDTQYF,TGTGCCAGCAGTTTACGCGGGCTCTCCCGCACAGATACGCAGTATTTT
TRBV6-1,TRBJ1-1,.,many,CASSEALPTSKVEAFF,TGTGCCAGCAGTGAAGCGCTTCCAACGTCCAAAGTAGAAGCTTTCTTT
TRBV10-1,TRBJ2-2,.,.,CASASVTNTGELFF,TGCGCCAGCGCCTCGGTGACCAACACCGGGGAGCTGTTTTTT
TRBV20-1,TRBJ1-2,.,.,CSARDPGDNYDYTF,TGCAGTGCTAGAGATCCGGGAGATAACTATGACTACACCTTC
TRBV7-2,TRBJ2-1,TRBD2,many,CASSFAGGSADNEQFF,TGTGCCAGCAGCTTTGCCGGGGGGTCGGCGGACAATGAGCAGTTCTTC
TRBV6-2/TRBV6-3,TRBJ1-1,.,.,CASSDEGPEAFF,TGTGCCAGCAGTGACGAGGGGCCTGAAGCTTTCTTT
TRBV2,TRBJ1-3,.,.,CASYTGFSGNTIYF,TGTGCCAGTTACACGGGGTTCTCTGGAAACACCATATATTTT
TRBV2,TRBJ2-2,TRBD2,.,CASLTLAGGNSNTGELFF,TGTGCCAGCTTGACCCTAGCGGGGGGCAATTCGAACACCGGGGAGCTGTTTTTT
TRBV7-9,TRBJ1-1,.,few,CASSSSDSDTEAFF,TGTGCCAGCAGCTCGTCGGACAGTGACACTGAAGCTTTCTTT
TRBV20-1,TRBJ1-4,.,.,CSARGGAGEKLFF,TGCAGTGCTAGAGGGGGCGCCGGCGAAAAACTGTTTTTT
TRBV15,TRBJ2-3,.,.,CATSRDPSGTDTQYF,TGTGCCACCAGCAGAGATCCTTCAGGCACAGATACGCAGTATTTT
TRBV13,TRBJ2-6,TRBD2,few,CASSSTAGGVSGANVLTF,TGTGCCAGCAGCTCGACAGCGGGGGGCGTCTCTGGGGCCAACGTCCTGACTTTC
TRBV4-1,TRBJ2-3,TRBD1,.,CASSPNLDRGTDTQYF,TGCGCCAGCAGCCCTAACCTCGACAGGGGCACAGATACGCAGTATTTT
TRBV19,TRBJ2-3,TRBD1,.,CASMDRAADTQYF,TGTGCCAGCATGGACAGGGCGGCAGATACGCAGTATTTT
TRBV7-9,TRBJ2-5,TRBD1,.,CASSRDRDQETQYF,TGTGCCAGCAGCCGCGACAGGGACCAAGAGACCCAGTACTTC
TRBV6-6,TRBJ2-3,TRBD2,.,CASSYARGGAGTDTQYF,TGTGCCAGCAGTTACGCCCGCGGGGGGGCGGGCACAGATACGCAGTATTTT
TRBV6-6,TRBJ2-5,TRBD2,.,CASSDLLAMETQYF,TGTGCCAGCAGTGATTTACTAGCGATGGAGACCCAGTACTTC
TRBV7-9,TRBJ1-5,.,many,CASSPQGRDDQPQHF,TGTGCCAGCAGCCCCCAGGGACGGGATGATCAGCCCCAGCATTTT
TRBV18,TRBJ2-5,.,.,CASSPPPQEETQYF,TGTGCCAGCTCACCACCTCCGCAGGAAGAGACCCAGTACTTC